This T cell receptor (beta chain) was recovered during a study of vaccination effects on CD4 cells after COVID-19. Method: immunoSEQ multiplex PCR; TCRdb's copy keeps in-frame clones and lacks some. This table holds fewer than 90,000 clones, more than 60% found once. Notes on this clone: As yet, its antigen is unknown.

Expansion with viral peptide pools was applied to antigen-specific CD4+ T cells by the ViraFEST assay prior to sequencing. The authors isolated CD4+ T cells after less than eleven days of culture. Two-dose vaccination with either BNT162b2 or mRNA-1273 was given to the participants. CDR3 length: 15 amino acids. V was trimmed by 2 bases and J by 0 bases, leaving 11 bases between them. Germline lookup yields CDR1 SNHLY and CDR2 FYNNEI. The J gene is TRBJ2-7, the V gene TRBV2; D gene uncertain. Sequencing used CD4+ T cells from PBMCs cultured with HCoV-OC43 spike peptides, obtained after COVID-19 vaccination. The subset denotes: HCoV-OC43 spike overlapping peptide pool stimulation. This clonotype was sampled from a human donor who received a COVID-19 vaccine. Written as DNA, the CDR3 is TGTGCCAGCAGTGAATCTCTAGTAAGCTCCTACGAGCAGTACGTC. Its protein is CASSESLVSSYEQYV.